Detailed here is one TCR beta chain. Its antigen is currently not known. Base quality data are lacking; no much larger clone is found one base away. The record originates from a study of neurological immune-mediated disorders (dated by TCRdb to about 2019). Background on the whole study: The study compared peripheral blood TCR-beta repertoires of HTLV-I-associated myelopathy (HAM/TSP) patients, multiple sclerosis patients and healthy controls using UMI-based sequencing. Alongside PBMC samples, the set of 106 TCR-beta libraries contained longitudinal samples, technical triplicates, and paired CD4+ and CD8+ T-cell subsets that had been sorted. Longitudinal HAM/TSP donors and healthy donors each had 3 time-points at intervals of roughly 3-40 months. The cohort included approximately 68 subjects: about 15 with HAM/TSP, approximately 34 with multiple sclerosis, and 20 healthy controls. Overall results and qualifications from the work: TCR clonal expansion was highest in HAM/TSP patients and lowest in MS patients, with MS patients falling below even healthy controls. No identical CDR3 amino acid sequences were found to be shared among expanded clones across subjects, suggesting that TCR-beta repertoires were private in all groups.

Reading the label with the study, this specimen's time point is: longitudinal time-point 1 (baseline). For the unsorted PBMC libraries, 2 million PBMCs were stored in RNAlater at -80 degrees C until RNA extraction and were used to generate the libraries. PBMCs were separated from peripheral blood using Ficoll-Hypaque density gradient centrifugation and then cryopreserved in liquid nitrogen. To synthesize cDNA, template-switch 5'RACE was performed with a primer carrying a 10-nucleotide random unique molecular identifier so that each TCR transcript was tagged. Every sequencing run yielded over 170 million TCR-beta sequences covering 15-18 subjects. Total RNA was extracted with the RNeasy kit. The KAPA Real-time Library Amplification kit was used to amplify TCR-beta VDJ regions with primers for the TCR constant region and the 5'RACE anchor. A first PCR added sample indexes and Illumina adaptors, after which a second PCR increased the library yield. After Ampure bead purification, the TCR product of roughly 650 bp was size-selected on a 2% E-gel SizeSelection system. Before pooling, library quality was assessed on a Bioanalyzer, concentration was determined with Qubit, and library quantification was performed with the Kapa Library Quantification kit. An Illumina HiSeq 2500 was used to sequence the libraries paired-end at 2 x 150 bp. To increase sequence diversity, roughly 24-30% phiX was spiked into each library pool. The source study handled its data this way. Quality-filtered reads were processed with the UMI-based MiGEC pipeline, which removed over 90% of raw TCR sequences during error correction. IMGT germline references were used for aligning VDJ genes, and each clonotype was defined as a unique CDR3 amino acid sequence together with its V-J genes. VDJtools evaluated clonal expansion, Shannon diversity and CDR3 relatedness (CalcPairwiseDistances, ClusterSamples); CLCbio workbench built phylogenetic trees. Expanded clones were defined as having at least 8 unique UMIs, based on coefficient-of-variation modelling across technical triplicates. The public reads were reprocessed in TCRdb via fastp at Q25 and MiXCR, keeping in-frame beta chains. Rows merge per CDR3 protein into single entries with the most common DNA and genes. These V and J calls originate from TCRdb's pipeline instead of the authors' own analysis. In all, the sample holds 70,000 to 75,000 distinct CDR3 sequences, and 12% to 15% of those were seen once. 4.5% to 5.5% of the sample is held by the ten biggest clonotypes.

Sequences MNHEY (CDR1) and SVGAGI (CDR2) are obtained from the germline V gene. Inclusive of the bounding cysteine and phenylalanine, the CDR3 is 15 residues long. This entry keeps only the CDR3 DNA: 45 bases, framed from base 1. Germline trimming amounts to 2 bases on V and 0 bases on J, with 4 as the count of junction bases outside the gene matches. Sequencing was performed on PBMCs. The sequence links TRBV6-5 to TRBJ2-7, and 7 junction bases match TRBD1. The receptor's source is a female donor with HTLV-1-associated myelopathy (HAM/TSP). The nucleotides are TGTGCCAGCAGTTACGGGACAGTCCCCTCCTACGAGCAGTACTTC. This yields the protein CASSYGTVPSYEQYF.